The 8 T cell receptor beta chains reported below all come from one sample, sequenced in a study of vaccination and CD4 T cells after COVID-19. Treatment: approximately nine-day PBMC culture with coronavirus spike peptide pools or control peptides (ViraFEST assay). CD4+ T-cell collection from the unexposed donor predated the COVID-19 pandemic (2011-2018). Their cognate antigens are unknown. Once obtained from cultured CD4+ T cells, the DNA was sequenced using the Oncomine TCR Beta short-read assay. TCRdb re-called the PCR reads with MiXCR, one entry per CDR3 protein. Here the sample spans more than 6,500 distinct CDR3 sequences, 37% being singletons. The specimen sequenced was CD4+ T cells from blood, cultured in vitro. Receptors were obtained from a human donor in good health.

CDR3 amino acids: CASSGGGIGEQYF. CDR3 DNA sequence: TGTGCCAGCAGCGGGGGAGGTATCGGCGAGCAGTACTTC. The chain recombines TRBV6-1 with TRBJ2-7, with a tentative D call TRBD2 (6 bases). V lost 6 bases to trimming and J lost 6 bases, with 15 bases between them. CDR1 MNHNS and CDR2 SASEGT come from the germline V gene. CDR3 length equals 13 residues.

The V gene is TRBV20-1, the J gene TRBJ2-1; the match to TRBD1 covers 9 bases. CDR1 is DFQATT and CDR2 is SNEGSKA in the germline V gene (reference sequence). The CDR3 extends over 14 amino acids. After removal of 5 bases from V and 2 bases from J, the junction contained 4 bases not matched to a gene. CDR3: CSAPGTGPYNEQFF. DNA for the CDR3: TGCAGTGCTCCCGGGACAGGGCCCTACAATGAGCAGTTCTTC.

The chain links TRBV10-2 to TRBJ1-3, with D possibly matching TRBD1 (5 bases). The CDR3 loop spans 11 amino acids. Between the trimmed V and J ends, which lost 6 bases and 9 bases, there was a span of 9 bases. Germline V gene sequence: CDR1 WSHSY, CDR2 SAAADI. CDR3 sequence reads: CASRGDRTIYF. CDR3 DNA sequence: TGCGCCAGCAGGGGGGACCGCACCATATATTTT.

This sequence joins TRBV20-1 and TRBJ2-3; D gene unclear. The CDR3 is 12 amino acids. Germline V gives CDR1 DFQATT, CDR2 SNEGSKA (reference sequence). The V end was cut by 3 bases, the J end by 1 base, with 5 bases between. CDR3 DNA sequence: TGCAGTGCTAGCCGCGGCACAGATACGCAGTATTTT. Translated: CSASRGTDTQYF.

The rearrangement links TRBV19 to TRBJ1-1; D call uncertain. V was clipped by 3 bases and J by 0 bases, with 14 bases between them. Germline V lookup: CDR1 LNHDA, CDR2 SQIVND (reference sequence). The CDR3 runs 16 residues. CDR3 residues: CASSILWGTVNTEAFF. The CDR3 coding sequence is TGTGCCAGTAGTATCCTCTGGGGAACCGTGAACACTGAAGCTTTCTTT. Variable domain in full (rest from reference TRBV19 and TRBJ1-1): DGGITQSPKYLFRKEGQNVTLSCEQNLNHDAMYWYRQDPGQGLRLIYYSQIVNDFQKGDIAEGYSVSREKKESFPLTVTSAQKNPTAFYLCASSILWGTVNTEAFFGQGTRLTVV.

The CDR3 nucleotides are TGTGCCAGTAGCAATAGACAGGTTCGGCAGCCCCAGCATTTT. It yields the protein CASSNRQVRQPQHF. The genes are TRBV19 and TRBJ1-5; D might be TRBD1 (6 bases). Trimming cost V 6 bases and J 7 bases, with 16 bases left between them. This CDR3 has 14 amino acids. Germline assignment: CDR1 LNHDA and CDR2 SQIVND (reference sequence). Variable domain in full (rest from reference TRBV19 and TRBJ1-5): DGGITQSPKYLFRKEGQNVTLSCEQNLNHDAMYWYRQDPGQGLRLIYYSQIVNDFQKGDIAEGYSVSREKKESFPLTVTSAQKNPTAFYLCASSNRQVRQPQHFGDGTRLSIL.

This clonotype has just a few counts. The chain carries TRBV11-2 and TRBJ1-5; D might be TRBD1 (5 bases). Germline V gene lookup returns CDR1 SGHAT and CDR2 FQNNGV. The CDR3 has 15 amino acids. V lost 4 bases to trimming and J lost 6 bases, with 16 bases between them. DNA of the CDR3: TGTGCCAGCAGCTGGGGACCGCAGTTGGGTCAGCCCCAGCATTTT. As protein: CASSWGPQLGQPQHF.

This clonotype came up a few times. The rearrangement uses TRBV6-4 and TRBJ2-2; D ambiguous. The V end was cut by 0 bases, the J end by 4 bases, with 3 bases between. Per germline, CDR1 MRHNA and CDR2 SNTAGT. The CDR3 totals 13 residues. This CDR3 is CASSDSSTGELFF. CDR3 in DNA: TGTGCCAGCAGTGACTCTAGCACCGGGGAGCTGTTTTTT.